These T cell receptor beta chains were read from a single sample in a study of prognosis after radiotherapy for stage I lung cancer. TCRdb reprocessed the multiplex PCR reads with MiXCR, giving one entry per CDR3 protein. The sample holds 11,000 to 15,000 distinct CDR3 sequences; 25% to 30% are singletons and the top ten take under 15%. The sequenced sample was PBMCs, obtained before or after stereotactic body radiation therapy (not recorded which). Receptors were obtained from a donor of 50 years or more with non-small cell lung cancer. CDR3s include the opening cysteine and the closing phenylalanine or tryptophan. The D gene is left open where the match is weak. Clone size appears in some rows only: once, few, many, or a class for an expanded clone.

size	V	J	D	CDR3	DNA
many	TRBV9	TRBJ2-7	.	CASSSATSGDEQYF	TGTGCCAGCAGCTCCGCCACCTCGGGGGACGAGCAGTACTTC
many	TRBV7-9	TRBJ2-7	TRBD2	CASSQLGASGVVEQYF	TGTGCCAGCAGCCAGCTGGGGGCTAGCGGGGTTGTCGAGCAGTACTTC
.	TRBV19	TRBJ1-2	.	CASHLDWQGGYGCTF	TGTGCCAGTCATTTAGATTGGCAGGGAGGCTATGGCTGCACCTTC
many	TRBV12-3/TRBV12-4	TRBJ2-5	.	CASSSSRSGTQYF	TGTGCCAGCAGTTCCTCCAGGTCTGGGACCCAGTACTTC
many	TRBV11-2	TRBJ2-7	TRBD1	CASSLQGAWGEQYF	TGTGCCAGCAGCCTTCAGGGGGCGTGGGGCGAGCAGTACTTT
.	TRBV6-2/TRBV6-3	TRBJ2-5	TRBD2	CASSEGVAGGQLQETQYF	TGTGCCAGCAGTGAAGGGGTAGCGGGAGGGCAGCTCCAAGAGACACAGTACTTC
medium-sized	TRBV12-3/TRBV12-4	TRBJ2-2	.	CASSSQDTGELFF	TGTGCCAGCAGTTCTCAGGACACCGGGGAGCTGTTTTTT
many	TRBV7-9	TRBJ1-6	.	CASSLGGAGSSPLHF	TGTGCCAGCAGCTTAGGGGGGGCAGGAAGCTCACCCCTCCACTTT
.	TRBV6-2/TRBV6-3	TRBJ2-3	TRBD2	CASSDTGRSRGDTQYF	TGTGCCAGCAGTGACACCGGGAGGAGTAGGGGAGATACGCAGTATTTT
medium-sized	TRBV20-1	TRBJ2-1	.	CSALKFISRENEQFF	TGCAGTGCTCTCAAGTTTATATCTAGAGAGAATGAGCAGTTCTTC
medium-sized	TRBV6-2/TRBV6-3	TRBJ2-7	.	CASSYSLDSSYEQYF	TGTGCCAGCAGTTACTCACTAGATAGCTCCTACGAGCAGTACTTC
many	TRBV9	TRBJ2-5	TRBD1	CASSPRPGQGGETQYF	TGTGCCAGCAGCCCGAGACCGGGACAGGGAGGGGAGACCCAGTACTTC
many	TRBV11-2	TRBJ1-1	TRBD1	CASSERDSGNTEAFF	TGTGCCAGCAGCGAGCGGGACAGTGGGAACACTGAAGCTTTCTTT
.	TRBV27	TRBJ2-4	.	CASSLRGGNRGSKNIQYF	TGTGCCAGCAGTTTACGCGGGGGGAACAGGGGATCCAAAAACATTCAGTACTTC
medium-sized	TRBV6-1	TRBJ1-2	.	CASSDPALGGYTF	TGTGCCAGCAGTGACCCCGCCCTGGGGGGCTACACCTTC
.	TRBV19	TRBJ2-2	TRBD2	CASSHPWTSTDTGELFF	TGTGCCAGTAGCCACCCCTGGACTAGCACAGACACCGGGGAGCTGTTTTTT
many	TRBV5-6	TRBJ2-7	.	CASSQAVWAHEQYF	TGTGCCAGCAGCCAAGCGGTTTGGGCCCACGAGCAGTACTTC
many	TRBV7-6	TRBJ2-1	.	CASSFLTGDGNNEQFF	TGTGCCAGCAGCTTCCTTACGGGAGATGGGAACAATGAGCAGTTCTTC
medium-sized	TRBV19	TRBJ2-1	.	CASSIGWGNEQFF	TGTGCCAGTAGTATTGGGTGGGGGAATGAGCAGTTCTTC
many	TRBV7-6	TRBJ2-1	.	CASSLELGSYNEQFF	TGTGCCAGCAGCTTAGAGTTAGGGTCCTACAATGAGCAGTTCTTC
many	TRBV27	TRBJ2-5	.	CASSGGGLYQETQYF	TGTGCCAGCAGTGGGGGGGGGCTTTACCAAGAGACCCAGTACTTC
many	TRBV7-2	TRBJ1-3	.	CASSLVSAAGNTIYF	TGTGCCAGCAGCTTAGTGTCGGCAGCTGGAAACACCATATATTTT
many	TRBV27	TRBJ2-5	.	CASSLATPWSNPGETQYF	TGTGCCAGCTCCTTGGCGACCCCGTGGTCGAACCCGGGGGAGACCCAGTACTTC
.	TRBV6-4	TRBJ2-3	TRBD2	CASSVELAGTDTLYF	TGTGCCAGCAGTGTCGAACTAGCGGGAACGGATACGCTGTATTTT
many	TRBV5-1	TRBJ1-5	.	CASSLGGEGQPQHF	TGCGCCAGCAGCTTGGGAGGGGAAGGTCAGCCCCAGCATTTT
many	TRBV20-1	TRBJ2-7	TRBD1	CSARNGTGIFYEQYF	TGCAGTGCTAGAAACGGGACAGGGATTTTCTACGAGCAGTACTTC
medium-sized	TRBV6-1	TRBJ2-2	TRBD2	CASQGWEGPTGELFF	TGTGCCAGCCAAGGATGGGAGGGCCCCACCGGGGAGCTGTTTTTT
medium-sized	TRBV12-3/TRBV12-4	TRBJ2-1	.	CASSLRGVTYNEQFF	TGTGCCAGCAGCCTCCGGGGAGTGACCTACAATGAGCAGTTCTTC
many	TRBV18	TRBJ2-7	TRBD2	CASSPPGAGGHYEQYF	TGTGCCAGCTCACCACCGGGGGCGGGAGGGCACTACGAGCAGTACTTC
medium-sized	TRBV2	TRBJ2-3	.	CASSEATGPSTDTQYF	TGTGCCAGCAGTGAAGCCACAGGCCCTAGCACAGATACGCAGTATTTT
many	TRBV9	TRBJ2-1	TRBD1	CASSGGTVYNEQFF	TGTGCCAGCAGCGGGGGGACAGTATACAATGAGCAGTTCTTC
many	TRBV20-1	TRBJ2-7	.	CSARGPLPKRTRSYEQYF	TGCAGTGCTAGGGGCCCCCTCCCCAAGCGGACTCGCTCCTACGAGCAGTACTTC
many	TRBV4-2	TRBJ2-7	.	CASSQEQGGPYEQYF	TGTGCCAGCAGCCAAGAGCAGGGTGGGCCCTACGAGCAGTACTTC
many	TRBV11-2	TRBJ2-7	.	CASSSLKWSTKWDEQYF	TGTGCCAGCAGCTCCCTCAAGTGGAGCACGAAATGGGACGAGCAGTACTTC
many	TRBV18	TRBJ2-5	TRBD1	CASSPDRGSGKTQYF	TGTGCCAGCTCACCGGACAGGGGATCGGGAAAGACCCAGTACTTC
medium-sized	TRBV20-1	TRBJ1-6	.	CSARDSYGEGLTYNSPLHF	TGCAGTGCTAGAGATAGTTACGGGGAGGGATTAACCTATAATTCACCCCTCCACTTT
.	TRBV4-1	TRBJ2-1	TRBD2	CAISQTSGRWNEQFF	TGCGCCATCAGCCAAACTAGCGGAAGGTGGAATGAGCAGTTCTTC
many	TRBV10-2	TRBJ1-5	.	CASTTDSNQPQHF	TGCGCCAGCACAACGGATAGCAATCAGCCCCAGCATTTT
many	TRBV28	TRBJ2-2	.	CASSLIGVELFF	TGTGCCAGCAGCCTTATTGGTGTGGAGCTGTTTTTT
many	TRBV28	TRBJ2-7	TRBD2	CASIKSGGAYEQYF	TGTGCCAGCATTAAGAGCGGGGGGGCGTACGAGCAGTACTTC
many	TRBV6-1	TRBJ2-2	.	CVSKAQSSGSTGELFF	TGTGTCAGCAAAGCACAATCTTCAGGGAGCACCGGGGAGCTGTTTTTT
.	TRBV19	TRBJ1-1	.	CASSSDVAKAFF	TGTGCCAGTAGTTCGGACGTGGCTAAAGCTTTCTTT
many	TRBV7-6	TRBJ2-6	.	CASSRTMASASGANVLTF	TGTGCCAGCAGTAGAACCATGGCCAGTGCCTCTGGGGCCAACGTCCTGACTTTC
.	TRBV28	TRBJ1-5	TRBD1	CASTPGGKNQPQHF	TGTGCCAGCACCCCAGGGGGGAAAAATCAGCCCCAGCATTTT
.	TRBV6-5	TRBJ1-2	.	CASIYWAGAGYGYTF	TGTGCCAGCATTTACTGGGCAGGGGCGGGATATGGCTACACCTTC
many	TRBV12-3/TRBV12-4	TRBJ1-1	.	CASSLDGVDAFF	TGTGCCAGCAGTTTGGATGGTGTTGACGCTTTCTTT
many	TRBV2	TRBJ2-3	TRBD2	CASLDAGGPTDTQYF	TGTGCCAGCTTAGATGCGGGGGGGCCCACAGATACGCAGTATTTT